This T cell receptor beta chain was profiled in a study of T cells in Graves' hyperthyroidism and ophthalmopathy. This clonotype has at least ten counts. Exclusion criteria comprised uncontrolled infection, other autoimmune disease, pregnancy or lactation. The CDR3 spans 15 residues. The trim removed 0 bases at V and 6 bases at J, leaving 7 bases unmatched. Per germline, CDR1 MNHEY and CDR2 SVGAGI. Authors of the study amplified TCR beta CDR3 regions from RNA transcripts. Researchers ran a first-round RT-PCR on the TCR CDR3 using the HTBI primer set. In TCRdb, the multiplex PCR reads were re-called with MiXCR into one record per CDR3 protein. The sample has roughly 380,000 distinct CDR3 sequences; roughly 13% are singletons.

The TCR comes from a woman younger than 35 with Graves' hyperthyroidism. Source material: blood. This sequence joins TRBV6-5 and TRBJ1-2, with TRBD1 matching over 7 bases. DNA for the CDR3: TGTGCCAGCAGTTACTCGGGTCCCAGGGGGGATGGCTACACCTTC. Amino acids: CASSYSGPRGDGYTF.